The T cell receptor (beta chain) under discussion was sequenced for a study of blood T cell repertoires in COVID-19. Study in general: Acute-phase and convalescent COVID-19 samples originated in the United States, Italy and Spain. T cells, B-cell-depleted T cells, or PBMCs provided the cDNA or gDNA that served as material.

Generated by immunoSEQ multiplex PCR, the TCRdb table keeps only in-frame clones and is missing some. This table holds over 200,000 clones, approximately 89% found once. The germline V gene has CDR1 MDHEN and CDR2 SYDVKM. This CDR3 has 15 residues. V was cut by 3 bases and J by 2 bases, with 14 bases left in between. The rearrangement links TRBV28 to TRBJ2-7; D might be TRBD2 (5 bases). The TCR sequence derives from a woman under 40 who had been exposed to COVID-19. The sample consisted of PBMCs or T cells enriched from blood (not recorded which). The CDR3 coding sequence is TGTGCCAGCAGTTTGGCGAGGGTGCCGGCCTACGAGCAGTACTTC. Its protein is CASSLARVPAYEQYF.